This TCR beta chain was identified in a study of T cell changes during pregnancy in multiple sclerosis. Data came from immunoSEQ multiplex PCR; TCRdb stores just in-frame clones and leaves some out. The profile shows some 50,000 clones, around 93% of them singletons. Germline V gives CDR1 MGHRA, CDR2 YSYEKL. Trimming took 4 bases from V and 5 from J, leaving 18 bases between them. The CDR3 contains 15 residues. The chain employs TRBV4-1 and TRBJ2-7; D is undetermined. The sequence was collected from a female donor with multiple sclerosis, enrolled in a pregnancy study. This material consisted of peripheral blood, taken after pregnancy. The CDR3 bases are TGCGCCAGCAGCCTTGTCTGGTCACCAGGCGACGAGCAGTACTTC. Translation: CASSLVWSPGDEQYF.